One sample yielded the 14 T cell receptor beta chains listed below, sequenced in a study of identical twins. TCRdb re-analysed the 5' RACE reads in MiXCR, keeping a single row per CDR3 protein. The data hold some 790,000 distinct CDR3 sequences, with approximately 18% observed a single time. This sample also appeared in a second study, on T cells expressing NK-cell markers.

The sample was PBMCs. Receptors were obtained from a woman under 30 in good health.

The rearrangement joins TRBV6-1 to TRBJ2-7; possibly TRBD1 or TRBD2 for D (5 bases each). V lost 6 bases and J 0 bases, leaving 12 bases between the germline ends. CDR3 length: 14 residues. The V gene's germline CDR1 is MNHNS and CDR2 SASEGT. CDR3 nucleotide sequence: TGTGCCAGCAGATGGGGGACCACCTCCTACGAGCAGTACTTC. Its protein is CASRWGTTSYEQYF.

This chain connects TRBV7-8 to TRBJ2-7, with 8 bases that match TRBD1. V lost 5 bases to trimming and J lost 3 bases; unmatched junction nucleotides: 6. The germline V gene has CDR1 SGHVS and CDR2 FQNEAQ. The CDR3 runs to 14 residues. The CDR3 sequence: CASSGLTGGYEQYF. Here the CDR3 DNA reads TGTGCCAGCAGCGGACTTACAGGGGGCTACGAGCAGTACTTC.

The chain links TRBV12-5 to TRBJ1-1; 7 nucleotides line up with TRBD1. The CDR3 spans 16 residues. Unmatched junction bases numbered 12, after V lost 2 bases and J lost 6 bases. Germline CDR1 and CDR2: LGHNT and FRNRAP. For the CDR3, the DNA is TGTGCTAGTGGTTTGCCCAAGACAGGGAAAGGTGCTGAAGCTTTCTTT. Translation: CASGLPKTGKGAEAFF.

This clonotype was seen once. This chain connects TRBV5-1 to TRBJ1-2, with a weak D call TRBD1 (5 bases). V was trimmed by 4 bases and J by 4 bases, leaving 17 bases between them. Per germline, CDR1 SGHRS and CDR2 YFSETQ. This CDR3 spans 15 amino acids. CDR3 nucleotides: TGCGCCAGCAGCGCCGGCCTGGGGCAGGGCTATGGCTACACCTTC. Encoded protein: CASSAGLGQGYGYTF.

The CDR3 DNA is TGCAGTGTGGGCCGATCCACCGGGGAGCTGTTTTTT. This translates into CSVGRSTGELFF. The chain recombines TRBV20-1 with TRBJ2-2; D is ambiguous. This CDR3 has 12 residues. The germline CDR1 and CDR2 sequences are DFQATT and SNEGSKA (reference sequence). Trimming removed 7 bases from V and 4 bases from J, with 10 bases in between.

The chain employs TRBV11-2 and TRBJ2-7; D tentatively reads TRBD1 or TRBD2 (5 bases each). Germline-derived CDR1 and CDR2 are SGHAT and FQNNGV. The V end lost 5 bases, the J end lost 2 bases, and 22 bases lay between the germline ends. The CDR3 length is 17 residues. The DNA of the CDR3 is TGTGCCAGCAGCCTATGGCCCCGGGGCAATGGCCCCTACGAGCAGTACTTC. Residues: CASSLWPRGNGPYEQYF.

V is TRBV15 and J is TRBJ2-7; D gene ambiguous. The CDR3 is 13 residues long. V gave up 0 bases and J gave up 6 bases, with 9 bases separating them. Looked up from germline, CDR1 is LNHNV and CDR2 is YYDKDF (reference sequence). CDR3 sequence (DNA): TGTGCCACCAGCAGAGAAGGCGACCGCGAGCAGTACTTC. Protein sequence: CATSREGDREQYF. The complete variable domain, with remaining parts taken from reference TRBV15 and TRBJ2-7, reads DAMVIQNPRYQVTQFGKPVTLSCSQTLNHNVMYWYQQKSSQAPKLLFHYYDKDFNNEADTPDNFQSRRPNTSFCFLDIRSPGLGDTAMYLCATSREGDREQYFGPGTRLTVT.

In this sample, this clonotype turned up a few times. The rearrangement joins TRBV5-5 to TRBJ1-2; 8 bases fit TRBD1. The V gene end was trimmed by 0 bases and the J gene end by 11 bases; junction bases not matched to a gene: 15. Germline V gene data show CDR1 as SGHKS and CDR2 as YYEKEE (reference sequence). The CDR3 totals 16 residues. For the CDR3, the DNA is TGTGCCAGCAGCTTGGCGGGCCGCGGGACAGGAATCGGGTACACCTTC. This translates into CASSLAGRGTGIGYTF.

Ten or more counts support this clonotype. This sequence joins TRBV7-2 and TRBJ2-1; 8 nucleotides line up with TRBD2. V trimming: 5 bases; J trimming: 4 bases; junction bases outside the gene matches: 10. The CDR3 runs 16 residues. The germline V gene encodes CDR1 SGHTA and CDR2 FQGNSA. CDR3 protein: CASSPGGAGAYNEQFF. The DNA for the CDR3 is TGTGCCAGCAGCCCTGGAGGAGCGGGGGCTTACAATGAGCAGTTCTTC.

This clonotype was seen only a few times. The rearrangement links TRBV6-1 to TRBJ2-2; 11 nucleotides match TRBD1. Germline values: CDR1 MNHNS, CDR2 SASEGT. The CDR3 has 17 amino acids. V shed 0 bases, J shed 5 bases, and the junction held 5 bases outside the gene matches. As DNA, the CDR3 is TGTGCCAGCAGTGAAGCCGTCGGGACAGGGGGAACCGGGGAGCTGTTTTTT. Translating gives CASSEAVGTGGTGELFF.

The chain carries TRBV6-1 and TRBJ2-6; D unclear. Germline CDR1 is MNHNS and CDR2 is SASEGT. Trimming pared 5 bases from V and 2 bases from J, leaving 4 bases between. The CDR3 sequence is 13 residues long. DNA of the CDR3: TGTGCCAGCAGTCAGCCTGGGGCCAACGTCCTGACTTTC. Translation gives CASSQPGANVLTF.

The rearrangement joins TRBV20-1 to TRBJ2-7; D not resolved. Germline V lookup: CDR1 DFQATT, CDR2 SNEGSKA (reference sequence). V gave up 3 bases and J gave up 3 bases, with 9 bases separating them. This CDR3 contains 12 residues. DNA of the CDR3: TGCAGTGCTAGCCTGGACGGCTACGAGCAGTACTTC. It yields the protein CSASLDGYEQYF.

The sample holds a few counts of this clonotype. V is TRBV3-1 and J is TRBJ2-1; 11 bases align to TRBD2. Germline V gene sequence: CDR1 LGHDT, CDR2 YNNKEL (reference sequence). Trimming removed 4 bases from V and 10 bases from J; junction bases left unmatched: 6. The CDR3 length is 14 residues. In DNA, the CDR3 is TGTGCCAGCAGCCTAGCGGGGGGGCCTCAAGAGCAGTTCTTC. This gives the protein CASSLAGGPQEQFF.

This clonotype was observed a few times. The chain employs TRBV20-1 and TRBJ2-7; D is perhaps TRBD1 (5 bases). V was pared by 0 bases and J by 0 bases, with 6 bases between. The CDR3 is 13 residues long. Germline-derived CDR1 and CDR2 are DFQATT and SNEGSKA (reference sequence). The CDR3 bases are TGCAGTGCTAGAGAACAGGTCTCCTACGAGCAGTACTTC. It codes for CSAREQVSYEQYF.